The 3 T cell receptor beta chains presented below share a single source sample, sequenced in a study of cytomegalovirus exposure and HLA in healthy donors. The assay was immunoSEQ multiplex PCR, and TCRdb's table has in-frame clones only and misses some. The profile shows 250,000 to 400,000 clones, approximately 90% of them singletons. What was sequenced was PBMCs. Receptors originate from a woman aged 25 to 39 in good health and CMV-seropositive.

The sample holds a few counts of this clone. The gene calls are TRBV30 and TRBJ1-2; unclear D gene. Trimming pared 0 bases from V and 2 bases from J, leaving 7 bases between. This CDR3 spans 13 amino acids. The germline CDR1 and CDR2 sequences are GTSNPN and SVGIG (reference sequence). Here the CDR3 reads CAWSVEGNYGYTF. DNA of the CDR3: TGTGCCTGGAGTGTAGAGGGAAACTATGGCTACACCTTC. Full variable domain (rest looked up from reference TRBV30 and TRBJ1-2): SQTIHQWPATLVQPVGSPLSLECTVEGTSNPNLYWYRQAAGRGLQLLFYSVGIGQISSEVPQNLSASRPQDRQFILSSKKLLLSDSGFYLCAWSVEGNYGYTFGSGTRLTVV.

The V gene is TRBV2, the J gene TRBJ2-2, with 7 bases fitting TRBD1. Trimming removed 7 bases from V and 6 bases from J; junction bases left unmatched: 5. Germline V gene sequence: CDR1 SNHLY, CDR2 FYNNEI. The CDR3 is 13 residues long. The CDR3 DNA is TGTGCCAGCACAGGACAGGATCCCGGGGAGCTGTTTTTT. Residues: CASTGQDPGELFF.

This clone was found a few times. Here the CDR3 reads CASSLDSSNQPQHF. In DNA, the CDR3 is TGTGCCAGCAGTCTGGACAGTAGCAATCAGCCCCAGCATTTT. The rearrangement joins TRBV2 to TRBJ1-5, with TRBD1 as a possible D gene (6 bases). The germline CDR1 and CDR2 sequences are SNHLY and FYNNEI. The V gene lost 5 bases and the J gene lost 0 bases, with 8 bases spanning the gap. This CDR3 has 14 amino acids. Together with reference TRBV2 and TRBJ1-5, the CDR3 gives the full variable domain: EPEVTQTPSHQVTQMGQEVILRCVPISNHLYFYWYRQILGQKVEFLVSFYNNEISEKSEIFDDQFSVERPDGSNFTLKIRSTKLEDSAMYFCASSLDSSNQPQHFGDGTRLSIL.